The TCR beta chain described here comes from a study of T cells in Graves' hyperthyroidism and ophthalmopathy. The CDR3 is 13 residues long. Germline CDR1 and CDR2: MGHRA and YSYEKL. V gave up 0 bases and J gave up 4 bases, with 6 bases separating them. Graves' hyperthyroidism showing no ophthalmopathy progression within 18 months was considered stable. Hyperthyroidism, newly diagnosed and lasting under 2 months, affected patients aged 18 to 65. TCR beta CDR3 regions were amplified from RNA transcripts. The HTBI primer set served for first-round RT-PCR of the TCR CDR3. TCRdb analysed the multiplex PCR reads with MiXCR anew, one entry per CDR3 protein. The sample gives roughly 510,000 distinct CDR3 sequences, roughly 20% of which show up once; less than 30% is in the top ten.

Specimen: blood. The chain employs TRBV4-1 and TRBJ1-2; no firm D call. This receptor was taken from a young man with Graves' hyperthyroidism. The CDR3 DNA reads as TGCGCCAGCAGCCAAGAGCACGCCTATGGCTACACCTTC. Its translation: CASSQEHAYGYTF.